The sample holds a few counts of the clone carrying this TCR beta chain. Its antigen is currently unknown. The sample comes from a study of T cell repertoires in cytomegalovirus infection. Study summary: Matching HLA type, along with CMV infection, was indicated by public TCR beta signatures.

A single record per CDR3 protein comes from TCRdb applying MiXCR to the reads. The sample lists about 740,000 distinct CDR3 sequences, approximately 34% occurring once. Germline assignment: CDR1 SEHNR and CDR2 FQNEAQ (reference sequence). This CDR3 spans 12 amino acids. V lost 1 base, J lost 3 bases, and 3 bases lay in between. Study-wide results and limits: Public TCR beta family frequency separated CMV-and-HLA carriers, including in an independent cohort. The ex vivo response was dominated by HLA-C-restricted CMV-specific TCR beta clonotypes.

This TCR derives from a human donor in good health (CMV status not recorded). Some clones in this sample may be carry-over from other donors' samples. V is TRBV7-9 and J is TRBJ1-1, with unresolved D. Sequenced sample: PBMCs. The DNA of the CDR3 is TGTGCCAGCAGCTTAGTCGACACTGAAGCTTTCTTT. It translates to CASSLVDTEAFF.